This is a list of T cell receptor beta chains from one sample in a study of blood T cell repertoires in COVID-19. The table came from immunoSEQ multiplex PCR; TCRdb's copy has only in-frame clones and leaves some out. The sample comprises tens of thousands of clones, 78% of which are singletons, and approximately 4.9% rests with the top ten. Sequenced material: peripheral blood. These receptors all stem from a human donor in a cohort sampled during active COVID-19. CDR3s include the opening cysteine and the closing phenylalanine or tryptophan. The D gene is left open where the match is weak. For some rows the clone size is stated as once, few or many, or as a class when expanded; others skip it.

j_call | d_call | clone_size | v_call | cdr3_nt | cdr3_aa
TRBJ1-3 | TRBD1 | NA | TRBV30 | TGTGCCGGGGACAGCTACAACTCTGGAAACACCATATATTTT | CAGDSYNSGNTIYF
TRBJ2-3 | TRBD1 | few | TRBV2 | TGTGCCAGCAGCGAAGGGGGCAGGCTCGGCCTAGATACGCAGTATTTT | CASSEGGRLGLDTQYF
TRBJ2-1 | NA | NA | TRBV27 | TGTGCCAGTAGTGGGCGCCAGCCTTACAATGAGCAGTTCTTC | CASSGRQPYNEQFF
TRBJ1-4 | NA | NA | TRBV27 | TGTGCCAGCAGTTACAGGGCGGCTAATGAAAAACTGTTTTTT | CASSYRAANEKLFF
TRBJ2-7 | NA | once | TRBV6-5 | TGTGCGGCTCCCCCCCCCGAGCAGTACTTC | CAAPPPEQYF
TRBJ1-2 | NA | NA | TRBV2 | TGTGCCAGCATTTGGGGGCCCGGGGACTATGGCTACACCTTC | CASIWGPGDYGYTF
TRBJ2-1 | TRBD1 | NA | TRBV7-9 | TGTGCCAGCAGCCCCCGGGACAGGCGACTAGAGGCAGCCTACAATGAGCAGTTCTTC | CASSPRDRRLEAAYNEQFF
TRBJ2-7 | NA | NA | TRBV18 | TGTGCCGACTCTGGGTGGACTATCTACGAGCAGTACTTC | CADSGWTIYEQYF
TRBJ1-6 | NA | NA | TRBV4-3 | TGCGCCAGCAGCCAATTCCCCATTGAGGACATCTATAATTCACCCCTCCACTTT | CASSQFPIEDIYNSPLHF
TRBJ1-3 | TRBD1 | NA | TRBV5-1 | TGCGCCAGCGCCGATGGACAGGGGGACACCATATATTTT | CASADGQGDTIYF
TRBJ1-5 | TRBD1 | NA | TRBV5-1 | TGCGCCAGCAGCCCCGGACAGGGGGTAGGTCAGCCCCAGCATTTT | CASSPGQGVGQPQHF
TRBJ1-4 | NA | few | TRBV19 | TGTGCCAGTAGTATAAATGGGGCGGCTAATGAAAAACTGTTTTTT | CASSINGAANEKLFF
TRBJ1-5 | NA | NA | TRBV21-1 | TGTGCCAGTAAGGGGGACAATCAGCCCCAGCATTTT | CASKGDNQPQHF
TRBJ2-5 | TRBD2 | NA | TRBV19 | TGTGCCAGTAATTCGGGGACTAGCGGGGCAGCTGAGACCCAGTACTTC | CASNSGTSGAAETQYF
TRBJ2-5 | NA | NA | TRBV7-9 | TGTGCCAGCAGCGAACACGGGTCTCGGGAGACCCAGTACTTC | CASSEHGSRETQYF
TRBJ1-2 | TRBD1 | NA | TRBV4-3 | TGCGCCAGCAGCCAGCCTACCAGGGGGCCAGGCTATGGCTACACCTTC | CASSQPTRGPGYGYTF
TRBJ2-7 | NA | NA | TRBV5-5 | TGTGCCAGCACCCCCGGGGGGAGGGGGTTCTACTACGAGCAGTACTTC | CASTPGGRGFYYEQYF
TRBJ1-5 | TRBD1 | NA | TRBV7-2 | TGTGCCAGCAGCTCCACTGGGACAGGGCGGCAGCCCCAGCATTTT | CASSSTGTGRQPQHF
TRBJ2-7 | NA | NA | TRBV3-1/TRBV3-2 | TGTGCCAGCAGCCAAGGAGTTGCCACCTACGAGCAGTACTTC | CASSQGVATYEQYF
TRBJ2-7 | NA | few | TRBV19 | TGTGCCAGTAGTGTCATTCAGTCGGGCGAGCAGTACTTC | CASSVIQSGEQYF
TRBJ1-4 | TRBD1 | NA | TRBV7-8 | TGTGCCAGCAGCCCCCGGACAGGGGGTGAAAAACTGTTTTTT | CASSPRTGGEKLFF
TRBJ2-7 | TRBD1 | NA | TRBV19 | TGTGCCAGTAGTATACCGGGACAGGGAGTTAGGGAGCAGTACTTC | CASSIPGQGVREQYF
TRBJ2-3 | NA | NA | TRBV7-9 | TGTGCCAGCAGCTTACTGAGAGATACGCAGTATTTT | CASSLLRDTQYF
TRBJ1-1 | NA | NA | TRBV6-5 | TGTGCCAGCAGGGGCGCGGGGGCGGGGGACACTGAAGCTTTCTTT | CASRGAGAGDTEAFF
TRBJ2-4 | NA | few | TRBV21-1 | TGTGCAGTGGGGCACAGAGCCAAAAACATTCAGTACTTC | CAVGHRAKNIQYF
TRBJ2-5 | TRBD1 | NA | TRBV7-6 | TGTGCCAGCAACCCAAGACAGGGGGTATGGGAGACCCAGTACTTC | CASNPRQGVWETQYF
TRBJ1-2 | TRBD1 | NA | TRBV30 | TGTGCCTGGAGCCCGGGGACAGTCGGCTACACCTTC | CAWSPGTVGYTF
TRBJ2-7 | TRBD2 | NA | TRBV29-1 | TGCAGCGTTGAAGTCAGCGCGGGGGGCACCTACGAGCAGTACTTC | CSVEVSAGGTYEQYF
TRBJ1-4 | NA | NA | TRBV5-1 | TGCGCCAGCAGATTTCCCGGGACAGAAAAACTGTTTTTT | CASRFPGTEKLFF
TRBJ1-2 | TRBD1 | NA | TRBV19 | TGTGCCAGTAGTATACCAGGACAGGGCTACTATGGCTACACCTTC | CASSIPGQGYYGYTF
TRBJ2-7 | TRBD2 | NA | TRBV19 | TGTGCCAGTAGTATAGGGACTAGCGGCTACGAGCAGTACTTC | CASSIGTSGYEQYF
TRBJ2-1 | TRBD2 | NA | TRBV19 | TGTGCCAGCATGGGACTAGCGGGTGTAAGCTCCTACAATGAGCAGTTCTTC | CASMGLAGVSSYNEQFF
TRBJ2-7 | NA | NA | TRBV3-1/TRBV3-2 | TGTGCCAGCAGCCAATTCGGGGGGCCCTACGAGCAGTACTTC | CASSQFGGPYEQYF
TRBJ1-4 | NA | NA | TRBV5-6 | TGTGCCAGCAGCTTGCGCGGGGCCGTGGGTGAAAAACTGTTTTTT | CASSLRGAVGEKLFF
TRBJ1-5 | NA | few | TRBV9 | TGTGCCAGCAGCGTAGTGGTACGACAGGAGTATAGCAATCAGCCCCAGCATTTT | CASSVVVRQEYSNQPQHF
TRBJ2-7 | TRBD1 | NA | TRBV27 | TGTGCCAGCAGTCGAAGAGGGACAGGGTCTGTGTACGAGCAGTACTTC | CASSRRGTGSVYEQYF
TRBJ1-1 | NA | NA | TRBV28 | TGTGCCAGCAGTTTATATCGGTCTGCGGGGGCTGAAGCTTTCTTT | CASSLYRSAGAEAFF
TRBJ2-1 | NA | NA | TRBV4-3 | TGCGCCAGCAGCCAAGGTCGCGGTTGGTCCTACAATGAGCAGTTCTTC | CASSQGRGWSYNEQFF
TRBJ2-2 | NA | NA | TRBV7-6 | TGTGCCAGCAGCTTAGAGGCTAGCGCTAGCGGGGAGCTGTTTTTT | CASSLEASASGELFF
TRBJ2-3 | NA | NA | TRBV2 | TGTGCCAGCAGTGAAGCGCGAGACAACACAGATACGCAGTATTTT | CASSEARDNTDTQYF
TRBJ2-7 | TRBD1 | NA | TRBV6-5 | TGTGCCAGCAGAATCGGGACAGGGACTTCCGAGCAGTACTTC | CASRIGTGTSEQYF
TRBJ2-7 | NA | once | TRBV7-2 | TGTGCCAGCAGCTTCTATGTGAGTTACGAGCAGTACTTC | CASSFYVSYEQYF